This is a list of T cell receptor beta chains from one sample in a study of vaccination and CD4 T cells after COVID-19. TCRdb reanalysed the PCR reads using MiXCR and keeps one entry per CDR3 protein. The sample lists around 23,000 distinct CDR3 sequences; 40% to 55% were seen once. No antigen has been identified for these receptors. The sample in question was CD4+ T cells from blood, cultured in vitro, obtained about 7 months after SARS-CoV-2 vaccination. These receptor sequences come from a human donor who had recovered from COVID-19. The CDR3 runs from the conserved cysteine through the conserved F or W. D genes are given only for firm matches. Clone size is given for some rows only: seen once, a few or many times, or a class if the clone is expanded.

d_call j_call v_call clone_size cdr3_nt cdr3_aa
. TRBJ2-7 TRBV19 . TGTGCCAGTAGTATAGGGACGGGAGTCCGGTACGAGCAGTACTTC CASSIGTGVRYEQYF
. TRBJ1-5 TRBV20-1 few TGCAGTGCTAGCCCGGGGGGCGATCAGCCCCAGCATTTT CSASPGGDQPQHF
TRBD2 TRBJ2-5 TRBV6-1 few TGTGCCAGCAGTCCGTCCGGGACTAGCGCACAAGAGACCCAGTACTTC CASSPSGTSAQETQYF
TRBD1 TRBJ2-5 TRBV24-1 . TGTGCCACCAGTGACACCGGGACAGAGGAGACCCAGTACTTC CATSDTGTEETQYF
. TRBJ2-1 TRBV20-1 few TGCAGTGCTAGTGTGAGCGCGAGGGGCAATGAGCAGTTCTTC CSASVSARGNEQFF
TRBD1 TRBJ2-5 TRBV6-5 few TGTGCCAGCAGTTTCCCGGGACAGGGTAAAGAGACCCAGTACTTC CASSFPGQGKETQYF
TRBD1 TRBJ1-5 TRBV7-2 . TGTGCCAGCAGTGATACAGGGGATGGGCAGCCCCAGCATTTT CASSDTGDGQPQHF
TRBD2 TRBJ2-7 TRBV7-8 . TGTGCCAGCAGCTTAGCCGGCAGCGGGAGCTCCCACGAGCAGTACTTC CASSLAGSGSSHEQYF
. TRBJ1-6 TRBV21-1 . TGTGCCAGCAGCGCCTACCGGGACGGGTCAAATTCACCCCTCCACTTT CASSAYRDGSNSPLHF
TRBD2 TRBJ2-5 TRBV6-1 . TGTGCCAGCAGCCGAGTAGCGGGAGGTCTTTTCAAGGAGACCCAGTACTTC CASSRVAGGLFKETQYF
. TRBJ2-1 TRBV7-2 . TGTGCCAGCAGCTTTCAGGTCAATGAGCAGTTCTTC CASSFQVNEQFF
. TRBJ1-1 TRBV20-1 few TGCAGTGCCGAGGGGGTGGCTTTCTTT CSAEGVAFF
. TRBJ2-7 TRBV11-2 . TGTGCCAGCAGCTTAGTAGTCTACGAGCAGTACTTC CASSLVVYEQYF
TRBD1 TRBJ1-6 TRBV19 . TGTGCCAGCATGGGGACAGGGTTATCCCGAATCCTCCACTTT CASMGTGLSRILHF
. TRBJ2-7 TRBV7-2 . TGTGCCAGCAGCTTGGAGACTAGTCCCTACGAGCAGTACTTC CASSLETSPYEQYF
TRBD2 TRBJ2-3 TRBV20-1 few TGCAGTGCTAGAGATGCTAGCGGGAGGGCCACAGATACGCAGTATTTT CSARDASGRATDTQYF
. TRBJ1-1 TRBV20-1 . TGCAGTGCAAGAGGGAGGACGGGACTCTCTGAAGCTTTCTTT CSARGRTGLSEAFF
. TRBJ2-1 TRBV7-3 . TGTGCCAGCAGCTTATCCCGGGATCGGGGAAATGAGCAGTTCTTC CASSLSRDRGNEQFF
. TRBJ2-1 TRBV27 . TGTGCCAGCAGTCCGTCTCCCCCTTCGACTAGGAGCTCCTACAATGAGCAGTTCTTC CASSPSPPSTRSSYNEQFF
TRBD2 TRBJ2-7 TRBV2 . TGTGCCAGCAGTAGGACTAGCGGGTTAACCTACGAGCAGTACTTC CASSRTSGLTYEQYF
TRBD2 TRBJ2-7 TRBV5-4 . TGTGCCAGCAGCTTGGAACTAGCGGGAGTTGGGGGTGAGCAGTACTTC CASSLELAGVGGEQYF
. TRBJ1-5 TRBV20-1 few TGCAGTGCCCCTCAGGGTGGTGTTAGCAATCAGCCCCAGCATTTT CSAPQGGVSNQPQHF
. TRBJ2-7 TRBV7-2 few TGTGCCAGCAGTTATTCACAGGTCTACGAGCAGTACTTC CASSYSQVYEQYF
. TRBJ2-7 TRBV20-1 few TGCAGTGCTATGACTGGACTGACTCACTCCTACGAGCAGTACTTC CSAMTGLTHSYEQYF
TRBD1 TRBJ2-3 TRBV6-1 once TGTGCCAGCAGTGAAGTCTACAGGGGGCAGTATTTT CASSEVYRGQYF
. TRBJ1-1 TRBV19 . TGTGCCAGTAGTACCCAGACATCCATGAACACTGAAGCTTTCTTT CASSTQTSMNTEAFF
TRBD1 TRBJ2-7 TRBV4-1 few TGCGCCAGCAGCCAAAGGACAGGGGACGAGCAGTACTTC CASSQRTGDEQYF
TRBD2 TRBJ2-3 TRBV20-1 . TGCAGTGCCAAACGGTTAGCGGGAGTAGGGGATACGCAGTATTTT CSAKRLAGVGDTQYF
. TRBJ1-6 TRBV29-1 . TGCAGCGTAGGTCAGGGCTATAATTCACCCCTCCACTTT CSVGQGYNSPLHF
TRBD1 TRBJ1-1 TRBV6-2/TRBV6-3 . TGTGCCAGCACCGACCGGACAGGGGGCTTGAACACTGAAGCTTTCTTT CASTDRTGGLNTEAFF
TRBD2 TRBJ2-5 TRBV4-3 few TGCGCCAGCAGCCACTTAGCGGGAGGGGGCCAAGAGACCCAGTACTTC CASSHLAGGGQETQYF
. TRBJ2-3 TRBV7-3 few TGTGCCAGCAGTTTCAAAGGGGGTACGCAGTATTTT CASSFKGGTQYF
TRBD2 TRBJ2-5 TRBV28 . TGTGCCAGCAGAGCGGGGGAGACCCAGTACTTC CASRAGETQYF
. TRBJ2-7 TRBV28 few TGTGCCAGCAGACCTCGGGACGGCATCTCCTACGAGCAGTACTTC CASRPRDGISYEQYF
. TRBJ2-1 TRBV20-1 . TGCAGTGCTAACGATGGCGGGCAGGGCCGCAATGAGCAGTTCTTC CSANDGGQGRNEQFF
. TRBJ1-1 TRBV18 . TGTGCCAGCTCACCGGGCGGGGGAAGGGGCACTGAAGCTTTCTTT CASSPGGGRGTEAFF
. TRBJ2-1 TRBV20-1 few TGCAGTGCTAGAAAGGTCGTGACAGGAGACAATGAGCAGTTCTTC CSARKVVTGDNEQFF
TRBD2 TRBJ2-1 TRBV15 . TGTGCCACCGAGAGGACGGGGACTAGAGCCTACAATGAGCAGTTCTTC CATERTGTRAYNEQFF
. TRBJ1-2 TRBV7-9 . TGTGCCAGCAGCCTAGGACAGTCCCCTAACTATGGCTACACCTTC CASSLGQSPNYGYTF
. TRBJ2-7 TRBV20-1 few TGCAGTTATAGTCATAGCTTAAACGAGCAGTACTTC CSYSHSLNEQYF